What follows are 18 T cell receptor beta chains derived from one specimen sequenced in a study of blood T cells in healthy people across ages. A second PCR, run for roughly 7 to 11 cycles, used a sample-barcoded 5' primer plus a J-beta primer mix. MiXCR, applied by TCRdb to the 5' RACE reads, yields one record per CDR3 protein. Found here are 800,000 to 950,000 distinct CDR3 sequences, about 36% of them singletons; the top ten hold 10% to 15%. The sample consisted of blood. The receptors derive from a man between 18 and 35 years old in good health.

This clonotype occurred a few times. This chain connects TRBV27 to TRBJ2-2, with D possibly TRBD2 on 5 matching bases. Germline-derived CDR1 and CDR2 are MNHEY and SMNVEV (reference sequence). There are 13 residues in the CDR3. V dropped 5 bases and J dropped 6 bases, with 10 bases sitting between them. The chain's CDR3 is CASSPGGAGELFF. The CDR3 DNA reads TGTGCCAGCAGTCCTGGAGGCGCCGGGGAGCTGTTTTTT.

This clonotype was recorded once. The chain combines TRBV5-1 with TRBJ1-1; the match to TRBD1 covers 8 bases. The CDR3 consists of 19 residues. The junction had 17 bases not matched to a gene; V was cut back by 0 bases and J by 4 bases. In germline, CDR1 is SGHRS, CDR2 YFSETQ. Here the CDR3 reads CASSLVSPQGAEVGTEAFF. In nucleotides, the CDR3 is TGCGCCAGCAGCTTGGTCAGCCCGCAGGGGGCGGAGGTCGGCACTGAAGCTTTCTTT. Filled out from reference TRBV5-1 and TRBJ1-1, the complete variable domain reads KAGVTQTPRYLIKTRGQQVTLSCSPISGHRSVSWYQQTPGQGLQFLFEYFSETQRNKGNFPGRFSGRQFSNSRSEMNVSTLELGDSALYLCASSLVSPQGAEVGTEAFFGQGTRLTVV.

This clonotype was seen ten or more times. The chain carries TRBV25-1 and TRBJ2-5, with 12 nucleotides matching TRBD1. CDR1 MGHDK and CDR2 SYGVNS come from the germline V gene. After removal of 6 bases from V and 5 bases from J, the junction contained 7 bases not matched to a gene. This CDR3 region has 15 residues. The CDR3 coding sequence is TGTGCCAGCAGAAGGGGACAGGGGGCATTCGAGACCCAGTACTTC. It is translated as CASRRGQGAFETQYF. Full variable domain (remainder filled in from reference TRBV25-1 and TRBJ2-5): EADIYQTPRYLVIGTGKKITLECSQTMGHDKMYWYQQDPGMELHLIHYSYGVNSTEKGDLSSESTVSRIRTEHFPLTLESARPSHTSQYLCASRRGQGAFETQYFGPGTRLLVL.

The chain recombines TRBV12-3 or TRBV12-4 with TRBJ1-6, with a weak D call TRBD1 (5 bases). With 6 bases removed from V and 5 bases from J, the gap between germline ends came to 11 bases. This CDR3 is built from 14 residues. For the CDR3, the DNA is TGTGCCAGCAGCCACCGACAGAATAATTCACCCCTCCACTTT. Translating gives CASSHRQNNSPLHF.

In its sample, this clonotype was seen a few times. The V gene is TRBV12-3 or TRBV12-4, the J gene TRBJ2-3; TRBD2 aligns across 16 bases. This CDR3 is built from 23 residues. V shed 2 bases and J 0 bases; nucleotides not matched to a gene: 17. The CDR3 protein is CASSLRDYGGLAGGTSSTDTQYF. As DNA, the CDR3 is TGTGCCAGCAGTTTACGCGATTACGGGGGACTAGCGGGGGGGACATCAAGCACAGATACGCAGTATTTT.

With regard to this clonotype: A much larger clone lies one base from this, so it may be a read error. The chain employs TRBV5-1 and TRBJ2-5, with a weak D call TRBD2 (5 bases). There are 13 residues in the CDR3. With 4 bases removed from V and 6 bases from J, the gap between germline ends came to 13 bases. The germline V gene has CDR1 SGHRS and CDR2 YFSETQ. The DNA of the CDR3 is TGCGCCAGCAGCCCCCCCGGACTCAAGACCCAGTACTTC. Protein product: CASSPPGLKTQYF.

The chain employs TRBV6-4 and TRBJ1-5; D not certain. The CDR3 runs to 14 residues. Germline lookup yields CDR1 MRHNA and CDR2 SNTAGT. Trimming cost V 10 bases and J 3 bases, with 16 bases left between them. Here the CDR3 reads CANLSGAFNQPQHF. CDR3 nucleotides: TGTGCCAATCTATCGGGAGCTTTCAATCAGCCCCAGCATTTT.

The CDR3 sequence: CASSLNHLPGQGREKLFF. In DNA form, the CDR3 reads TGTGCCAGCAGTTTGAACCATCTACCGGGACAGGGCCGTGAAAAACTGTTTTTT. V gene TRBV12-3 or TRBV12-4 combines with J gene TRBJ1-4, with 9 bases matching TRBD1. There are 18 residues in the CDR3. V gave up 3 bases and J gave up 7 bases; unmatched junction bases: 15.

This clonotype was recorded a few times. The chain employs TRBV4-2 and TRBJ2-3; the match to TRBD1 covers 8 bases. Per germline, CDR1 LGHNA and CDR2 YNFKEQ. The CDR3 runs to 19 residues. The V gene end was trimmed by 3 bases and the J gene end by 5 bases; junction bases not matched to a gene: 19. CDR3 loop: CASSHPQRDRHGWRDTQYF. The CDR3 DNA sequence: TGTGCCAGCAGCCACCCGCAAAGGGACAGGCATGGGTGGCGAGATACGCAGTATTTT.

This clonotype came up a few times. The V gene is TRBV20-1, the J gene TRBJ2-1; weak D call: TRBD2 (5 bases). CDR1 and CDR2 (germline): DFQATT, SNEGSKA (reference sequence). CDR3 length equals 14 residues. V was cut by 3 bases and J by 7 bases, with 16 bases left in between. The CDR3 DNA follows: TGCAGTGCTAGGTACCCAAGCTGGGAGAATGAGCAGTTCTTC. Translation: CSARYPSWENEQFF.

This clonotype was detected many times. The J gene is TRBJ2-7, the V gene TRBV10-3, with a tentative D call TRBD1 (6 bases). The V gene lost 10 bases and the J gene lost 1 base, with 11 bases spanning the gap. CDR1 is ENHRY and CDR2 is SYGVKD in the germline V gene. This CDR3 region has 12 residues. CDR3 DNA: TGTGCCACCTCGGACAGTTCCTACGAGCAGTACTTC. Protein sequence: CATSDSSYEQYF.

This clonotype was recorded many times. V usage is TRBV20-1 and J usage is TRBJ1-2, with 7 bases aligning to TRBD1. CDR3 length equals 14 residues. The V gene end was trimmed by 5 bases and the J gene end by 5 bases; junction bases not matched to a gene: 11. Germline V lookup: CDR1 DFQATT, CDR2 SNEGSKA (reference sequence). In DNA form, the CDR3 reads TGCAGTGCTGGTAGGGACAGCTTAGGGTATGGCTACACCTTC. Translation: CSAGRDSLGYGYTF.

The chain uses TRBV5-5 and TRBJ1-2; a possible D gene is TRBD1 (5 bases). V gave up 2 bases and J gave up 8 bases, with 19 bases separating them. This CDR3 spans 15 amino acids. Germline CDR1 reads SGHKS; CDR2 reads YYEKEE (reference sequence). In DNA, the CDR3 is TGTGCCAGCAGCTTAGTCGATACAGGATTCTGGGGCTACACCTTC. It translates to CASSLVDTGFWGYTF.

Only one count was recorded for this clonotype. The chain is built from TRBV3-1 and TRBJ1-2; weak D call: TRBD1 (5 bases). Germline loops: CDR1 LGHDT, CDR2 YNNKEL (reference sequence). V was clipped by 0 bases and J by 5 bases, with 13 bases between them. The CDR3 totals 15 residues. This CDR3 is CASSQDLGGEYGYTF. The CDR3, as DNA: TGTGCCAGCAGCCAAGATCTTGGGGGAGAGTATGGCTACACCTTC.

This clonotype was observed at least ten times. The gene calls are TRBV7-2 and TRBJ1-2; unclear D gene. The CDR3 contains 13 residues. The V and J ends lost 5 bases and 7 bases respectively, with 14 bases between them. From germline, CDR1 is SGHTA and CDR2 FQGNSA. This CDR3 reads CASSPQEASGYTF. In DNA, the CDR3 is TGTGCCAGCAGCCCCCAGGAGGCGAGTGGCTACACCTTC.

V usage is TRBV27 and J usage is TRBJ1-1; maybe TRBD1 (5 bases). V gave up 1 base and J gave up 11 bases, with 14 bases separating them. The length of the CDR3 is 13 residues. Germline assignment: CDR1 MNHEY and CDR2 SMNVEV (reference sequence). The CDR3 bases are TGTGCCAGCAGTTTATTGTCAGGGCCGGGGGCTTTCTTT. Encoded protein: CASSLLSGPGAFF.

The chain has TRBV7-8 and TRBJ2-3, with TRBD1 matching 9 bases. Trimming cost V 2 bases and J 2 bases; bases outside gene matches: 5. CDR1 is SGHVS and CDR2 is FQNEAQ in the germline V gene. This CDR3 has 16 amino acids. The CDR3 region has the DNA TGTGCCAGCAGCTTACCCGGACAGGGGATCACAGATACGCAGTATTTT. This encodes CASSLPGQGITDTQYF.

The chain joins TRBV12-3 or TRBV12-4 to TRBJ2-2, with 8 bases fitting TRBD1. Germline trimming cut 11 bases from V and 3 bases from J; bases unmatched to any gene: 11. This CDR3 is built from 15 residues. The CDR3 is CAGIKDRAYTGELFF. The CDR3 nucleotides are TGTGCCGGCATTAAGGACAGGGCGTACACCGGGGAGCTGTTTTTT.